This paragraph covers one T cell receptor beta chain sequence. There is no known antigen for this receptor. No base quality information exists; no much larger clone differs at one position. Each collaborating institution followed its own protocols to collect whole blood in K2EDTA tubes. For TCRbeta analysis, collaborators shipped samples in one of three forms: frozen whole blood, isolated PBMCs, or DNA extracted from either of those sample types. This record belongs to a study of blood T cell repertoires in COVID-19 (dated by TCRdb to 2020 to 2021). About the full investigation: Collaborator samples came from the United States, Italy and Spain and covered acute and convalescent phases of COVID-19. Where available, HLA class I and class II types were obtained from metadata supplied by the sample provider rather than from assay-based typing. The dataset comprised deeply sampled blood TCRbeta repertoires from subjects exposed to, actively infected with, or recovered from COVID-19. The material from the prospective study consisted of cDNA or gDNA derived from T cells, B-cell-depleted T cells, or PBMCs. The samples were drawn from the first 160 participants of the ongoing ImmuneRACE study and from 950 to 1,500 subjects provided by 6 global collaborators. A de-identified subject ID, COVID-19 status, age in years and sex were almost always included in the sample metadata. The repertoires were released in a freely available public database intended as a resource for research on the immune response to SARS-CoV-2.

The germline V gene supplies CDR1 MGHRA and CDR2 YSYEKL. Reading from cysteine to phenylalanine, the CDR3 counts 16 amino acids. Only CDR3 DNA is held: 48 bases, read in frame from base 1. Trimming takes 4 bases off V and 2 bases off J; junction bases not matched to a gene: 8. TCRbeta CDR3 regions were amplified from genomic DNA by means of the immunoSEQ Assay, a bias-controlled multiplex PCR. Processing in the source paper ran as follows. Nucleated cell counts per sample were estimated from amplification of reference gene primers within the assay. To quantify the absolute abundance of each unique TCRbeta CDR3 rearrangement, sequence reads were collapsed and filtered. For each sample, productive Simpson clonality was calculated as the square root of Simpson's diversity index over productive rearrangements. TCRdb carries this immuneACCESS record with in-frame sequences only. Its versions omit some clonotypes, under half of them owing to an unresolved V gene in the studies checked, with the rest unexplained. V and J calls and clone size are given by that table; D and trimming were obtained from the DNA. This sample has a few hundred thousand clones in its table, and 80% to 90% of those were observed once. Clones ranked in the top ten supply about 3% of the sample.

Study-wide findings and limitations: Clinical and demographic metadata were provided uncurated, with the amount varying by source and participant.

The origin of this receptor is a woman aged 25 to 39 with active or convalescent COVID-19. Source material: peripheral blood. In this chain, TRBV4-1 is recombined with TRBJ1-1; a stretch of 9 junction bases matches TRBD1. The CDR3 region has the sequence CASSLRQGGLNTEAFF. The nucleotides read TGCGCCAGCAGCCTACGACAGGGGGGTTTAAACACTGAAGCTTTCTTT.